These 28 T cell receptor beta chains were all obtained from the same sample, sequenced in a study of T cells in tuberculosis. Noted time point: new active TB diagnosis, blood taken before or within 7 days of starting treatment. Clones were sequenced by immunoSEQ multiplex PCR, and TCRdb holds only the in-frame ones, with some missing. The sample holds roughly 35,000 clones, around 92% seen once. Sample: PBMCs, taken at tuberculosis diagnosis. The source of these receptors is an adult with tuberculosis. Some clones in this sample may be carry-over from other donors' samples.

The rearrangement uses TRBV6-5 and TRBJ1-2; TRBD1 agrees at 9 bases. The CDR3 loop spans 14 amino acids. The V segment lost 6 bases and the J segment 2 bases; nucleotides outside the gene matches: 4. Germline CDR1 MNHEY, CDR2 SVGAGI. CDR3: CASSSGQGNYGYTF. The CDR3 DNA reads TGTGCCAGCAGCAGCGGACAGGGGAACTATGGCTACACCTTC.

This rearrangement joins TRBV5-1 to TRBJ2-2; D remains ambiguous. The CDR3 length is 15 residues. The V gene's germline CDR1 is SGHRS and CDR2 YFSETQ. V shed 4 bases and J shed 3 bases, with 13 bases lying between them. Here the CDR3 reads CASSVELGDTGELFF. CDR3 sequence (DNA): TGCGCCAGCAGCGTAGAATTAGGAGACACCGGGGAGCTGTTTTTT.

This clone was seen only once. The chain uses TRBV6-6 and TRBJ1-4, with D unresolved. Germline assignment: CDR1 MNHNY and CDR2 SVGAGI (reference sequence). CDR3 length equals 15 residues. Between the trimmed V and J ends, which lost 6 bases and 1 base, there was a span of 12 bases. The CDR3, as DNA: TGTGCCAGCAGAACCACTTCGGGAACTAATGAAAAACTGTTTTTT. Its translation is CASRTTSGTNEKLFF.

This clone was recorded once. The chain recombines TRBV11-3 with TRBJ2-6; TRBD2 might be the D (5 bases). V was shortened by 5 bases and J by 4 bases, with 15 bases between the two germline ends. This CDR3 comprises 16 residues. Germline lookup yields CDR1 SGHNT and CDR2 YENEEA. CDR3 DNA: TGTGCCAGCAGCACTCCCGGGGTTGGCGGGGCCAACGTCCTGACTTTC. Encoded protein: CASSTPGVGGANVLTF.

The chain uses TRBV2 and TRBJ2-1; possibly TRBD2 for D (6 bases). In germline, CDR1 is SNHLY, CDR2 FYNNEI. The ends were cut back, 3 bases at V and 8 bases at J, with 11 bases in the middle. The CDR3 is 13 amino acids. The CDR3 loop reads CASSEAGFYEQFF. The CDR3 DNA reads TGTGCCAGCAGTGAGGCGGGGTTTTATGAGCAGTTCTTC.

The sample holds one count of this clone. The V and J genes are TRBV5-1 and TRBJ1-2; D is ambiguous. The CDR3 contains 13 residues. Trimming cost V 6 bases and J 7 bases, with 16 bases left between them. Looked up from germline, CDR1 is SGHRS and CDR2 is YFSETQ. The CDR3: CASKPPNYGGYTF. CDR3 sequence (DNA): TGCGCCAGCAAACCGCCTAATTATGGTGGCTACACCTTC. Full variable domain (rest looked up from reference TRBV5-1 and TRBJ1-2): KAGVTQTPRYLIKTRGQQVTLSCSPISGHRSVSWYQQTPGQGLQFLFEYFSETQRNKGNFPGRFSGRQFSNSRSEMNVSTLELGDSALYLCASKPPNYGGYTFGSGTRLTVV.

The chain has TRBV5-1 and TRBJ2-7, with 9 positions matching TRBD1. The CDR3 sequence is 14 residues long. Germline V CDR1 and CDR2: SGHRS, YFSETQ. The ends lost 4 bases at V and 3 bases at J; junction bases unmatched: 5. CDR3 region: CASSPGTGYYEQYF. DNA for the CDR3: TGCGCCAGCAGCCCGGGGACAGGGTACTACGAGCAGTACTTC.

V usage is TRBV10-3 and J usage is TRBJ2-2, with no clear D. This CDR3 region has 15 residues. Germline V CDR1 and CDR2: ENHRY, SYGVKD. Trimming cost V 0 bases and J 1 base, with 6 bases left between them. The CDR3, as DNA: TGTGCCATCAGTGAGTCGACTCAGAACACCGGGGAGCTGTTTTTT. It specifies CAISESTQNTGELFF.

The rearrangement uses TRBV7-9 and TRBJ1-2, with TRBD1 matching 9 bases. CDR3 size: 18 residues. Germline V lookup: CDR1 SEHNR, CDR2 FQNEAQ (reference sequence). V gave up 5 bases and J gave up 3 bases; unmatched junction bases: 16. CDR3 region: CASSMSSLGQGRDYGYTF. CDR3 coding DNA: TGTGCCAGCAGCATGTCGTCATTAGGACAGGGGCGGGACTATGGCTACACCTTC.

The rearrangement links TRBV29-1 to TRBJ1-2; 11 positions match TRBD1. The CDR3 runs 12 residues. The germline V gene encodes CDR1 SQVTM and CDR2 ANQGSEA. Trimming at V came to 7 bases and at J to 6 bases, leaving 4 bases not matched to a gene. CDR3 sequence reads: CSAGTGGDGYTF. For the CDR3, the DNA is TGCAGCGCCGGGACAGGGGGGGATGGCTACACCTTC.

The rearrangement uses TRBV2 and TRBJ1-6; TRBD1 matches at 7 bases. CDR1 and CDR2 from the germline V gene are SNHLY and FYNNEI. Trimming cost V 5 bases and J 9 bases; bases outside gene matches: 7. The length of the CDR3 is 14 residues. The CDR3 coding sequence is TGTGCCAGCAGTCTTGACAGGGTTAGTTCACCCCTCCACTTT. Translated, it gives CASSLDRVSSPLHF. The variable domain in full, completed from reference TRBV2 and TRBJ1-6, reads EPEVTQTPSHQVTQMGQEVILRCVPISNHLYFYWYRQILGQKVEFLVSFYNNEISEKSEIFDDQFSVERPDGSNFTLKIRSTKLEDSAMYFCASSLDRVSSPLHFGNGTRLTVT.

This clone was seen once. V usage is TRBV5-1 and J usage is TRBJ1-1, with 7 bases matching TRBD1. Trimming cost V 4 bases and J 7 bases; bases outside gene matches: 7. The V gene's germline CDR1 is SGHRS and CDR2 YFSETQ. CDR3 length: 13 residues. CDR3 in DNA: TGCGCCAGCAGCCCTAATACAGGGGTTGAAGCTTTCTTT. Amino acid sequence: CASSPNTGVEAFF.

The rearrangement uses TRBV21-1 and TRBJ1-2; the D call TRBD1 from the table was never checked on the DNA. TRBV21-1 is tagged as a pseudogene. The CDR3 extends over 15 amino acids. This CDR3 reads CASRSGQGADYGYTF. CDR3 DNA: TGTGCCAGCAGAAGCGGACAGGGGGCGGACTATGGCTACACCTTC.

This clone was recorded once. This chain joins TRBV7-8 and TRBJ2-1; D is perhaps TRBD2 (5 bases). This CDR3 comprises 13 residues. CDR1 and CDR2 from the germline V gene are SGHVS and FQNEAQ. V lost 0 bases and J 7 bases, leaving 7 bases between the germline ends. CDR3 region: CASSLALANEQFF. As DNA, the CDR3 is TGTGCCAGCAGCTTAGCCCTAGCAAATGAGCAGTTCTTC.

The gene calls are TRBV18 and TRBJ1-3, with TRBD1 matching over 10 bases. Germline trimming cut 3 bases from V and 3 bases from J; bases unmatched to any gene: 5. Germline V gene data show CDR1 as KGHSH and CDR2 as LQKENI. The CDR3 covers 16 residues. The chain's CDR3 is CASSPTRDRGGNTIYF. The CDR3 DNA reads TGTGCCAGCTCACCGACCCGGGACAGGGGTGGAAACACCATATATTTT.

The chain recombines TRBV6-5 with TRBJ1-1, with D unresolved. The V and J ends lost 1 base and 8 bases respectively, with 14 bases between them. The CDR3 sequence is 14 residues long. Germline CDR1 is MNHEY and CDR2 is SVGAGI. The CDR3 bases are TGTGCCAGCAGTTACTTTATTAGTCCGCAAGAAGCTTTCTTT. Translation: CASSYFISPQEAFF.

J is TRBJ2-5 and V is TRBV5-1, with D uncertain. This CDR3 has 16 residues. Germline CDR1 SGHRS, CDR2 YFSETQ. Trimming removed 2 bases from V and 0 bases from J, with 14 bases in between. Here the CDR3 reads CASSLRVDSYQETQYF. CDR3 sequence (DNA): TGCGCCAGCAGCTTAAGAGTAGATTCGTACCAAGAGACCCAGTACTTC.

V usage is TRBV19 and J usage is TRBJ2-7; 7 bases match TRBD1. V was pared by 6 bases and J by 6 bases, with 8 bases of the junction left unmatched. CDR3 length equals 13 residues. The germline V gene encodes CDR1 LNHDA and CDR2 SQIVND (reference sequence). The CDR3 protein is CASRNRGAGEQYF. For the CDR3, the DNA is TGTGCCAGTAGGAACAGGGGTGCGGGCGAGCAGTACTTC.

The genes are TRBV10-3 and TRBJ2-1; TRBD2 might be the D (5 bases). The CDR3 runs 18 residues. Trimming cost V 3 bases and J 0 bases, with 18 bases left between them. Looked up from germline, CDR1 is ENHRY and CDR2 is SYGVKD. CDR3 in DNA: TGTGCCATCAGTGATAACGGGGATACGGGGAGCTCCTACAATGAGCAGTTCTTC. The encoded protein is CAISDNGDTGSSYNEQFF.

The J gene is TRBJ1-3, the V gene TRBV7-6; D uncertain. Germline CDR1 and CDR2: SGHVS and FNYEAQ. The CDR3 has 12 amino acids. V lost 1 base to trimming and J lost 10 bases, with 8 bases between them. CDR3: CASSLVGQTIYF. CDR3 DNA sequence: TGTGCCAGCAGCTTAGTGGGCCAAACCATATATTTT.

The chain joins TRBV29-1 to TRBJ2-7; 8 nucleotides line up with TRBD2. This CDR3 region has 13 residues. The germline CDR1 and CDR2 sequences are SQVTM and ANQGSEA. Unmatched junction bases numbered 8, after V lost 4 bases and J lost 6 bases. The CDR3 loop reads CSVAGLVAGEQYF. The DNA for the CDR3 is TGCAGCGTTGCGGGACTAGTGGCGGGCGAGCAGTACTTC.

This sequence joins TRBV5-1 and TRBJ2-4; TRBD1 matches 12 bases. This CDR3 is built from 12 residues. Trimming at V came to 4 bases and at J to 13 bases, leaving 3 bases not matched to a gene. Looked up from germline, CDR1 is SGHRS and CDR2 is YFSETQ. CDR3 loop: CASSPGQGAQYF. In DNA form, the CDR3 reads TGCGCCAGCAGCCCGGGACAGGGGGCGCAGTACTTC.

This chain connects TRBV5-1 to TRBJ2-1; 11 bases are shared with TRBD2. CDR3 length equals 17 residues. V shed 0 bases and J 8 bases; nucleotides not matched to a gene: 10. Germline V gives CDR1 SGHRS, CDR2 YFSETQ. CDR3 region: CASSLALLAGVSDEQFF. The CDR3 coding sequence is TGCGCCAGCAGCTTGGCGCTACTAGCGGGGGTTTCGGATGAGCAGTTCTTC.

This chain joins TRBV5-4 and TRBJ2-7; 7 nucleotides agree with TRBD2. This CDR3 spans 15 amino acids. Germline trimming cut 2 bases from V and 4 bases from J; bases unmatched to any gene: 9. Germline-derived CDR1 and CDR2 are SGHNT and YYREEE (reference sequence). CDR3 loop: CASSLAGPSFYEQYF. CDR3 DNA: TGTGCCAGCAGCTTAGCGGGGCCGTCTTTTTACGAGCAGTACTTC.

This clone was detected a few times. The chain is built from TRBV11-2 and TRBJ2-7; TRBD2 agrees at 9 bases. Germline loops: CDR1 SGHAT, CDR2 FQNNGV. This CDR3 has 17 amino acids. Trimming at V came to 4 bases and at J to 5 bases, leaving 15 bases not matched to a gene. The CDR3 DNA reads TGTGCCAGCAGCTCCCCAATGGGACTAGCATTCTTCCACGAGCAGTACTTC. This codes for CASSSPMGLAFFHEQYF.

This chain links TRBV2 with TRBJ2-7; 13 bases are shared with TRBD2. Germline CDR1 SNHLY, CDR2 FYNNEI. The junction had 4 bases not matched to a gene; V was cut back by 1 base and J by 4 bases. The CDR3 is 16 amino acids. CDR3 nucleotides: TGTGCCAGCAGTGAAGGACTAGCGGGGGGTGTTTACGAGCAGTACTTC. Amino acid sequence: CASSEGLAGGVYEQYF. The full variable domain, in which reference TRBV2 and TRBJ2-7 provide the parts outside the CDR3, is EPEVTQTPSHQVTQMGQEVILRCVPISNHLYFYWYRQILGQKVEFLVSFYNNEISEKSEIFDDQFSVERPDGSNFTLKIRSTKLEDSAMYFCASSEGLAGGVYEQYFGPGTRLTVT.

The gene calls are TRBV19 and TRBJ2-7; D is possibly TRBD2 (6 bases). The CDR3 sequence is 15 residues long. Germline CDR1 and CDR2: LNHDA and SQIVND (reference sequence). With 2 bases removed from V and 4 bases from J, the gap between germline ends came to 15 bases. The CDR3 DNA reads TGTGCCAGTAGTATAACAGCGGGCTGGGTATACGAGCAGTACTTC. It translates to CASSITAGWVYEQYF.

The chain links TRBV25-1 to TRBJ2-7; weak D call: TRBD1 (6 bases). The CDR3 runs to 16 residues. CDR1 is MGHDK and CDR2 is SYGVNS in the germline V gene. The germline V and J ends were trimmed by 2 bases and 1 base, with 15 bases remaining between them. DNA of the CDR3: TGTGCCAGCAGTGAACCTCGAGGCAGGGGTTCCTACGAGCAGTACTTC. This gives the protein CASSEPRGRGSYEQYF.